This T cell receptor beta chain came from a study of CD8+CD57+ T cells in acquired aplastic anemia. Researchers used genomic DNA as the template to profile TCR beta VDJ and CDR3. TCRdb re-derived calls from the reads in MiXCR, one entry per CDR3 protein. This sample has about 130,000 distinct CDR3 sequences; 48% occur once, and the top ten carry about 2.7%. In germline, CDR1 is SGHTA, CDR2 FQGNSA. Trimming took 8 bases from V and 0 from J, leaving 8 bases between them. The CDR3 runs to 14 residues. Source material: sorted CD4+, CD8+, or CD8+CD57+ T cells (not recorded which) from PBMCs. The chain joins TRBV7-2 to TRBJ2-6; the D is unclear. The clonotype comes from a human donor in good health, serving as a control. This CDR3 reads CASPLPSGANVLTF. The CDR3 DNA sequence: TGTGCCAGCCCCCTCCCCTCTGGGGCCAACGTCCTGACTTTC. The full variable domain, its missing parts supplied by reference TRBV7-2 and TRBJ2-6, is GAGVSQSPSNKVTEKGKDVELRCDPISGHTALYWYRQSLGQGLEFLIYFQGNSAPDKSGLPSDRFSAERTGGSVSTLTIQRTQQEDSAVYLCASPLPSGANVLTFGAGSRLTVL.